This T cell receptor (beta chain) was captured by sequencing in a study of cytotoxic CD8 clonotypes in ibrutinib-treated CLL. Libraries were prepared by immunoSEQ multiplex PCR; TCRdb keeps only in-frame clonotypes and omits some of them. There are about 120,000 clones in the sample; about 58% occur only once, and around 37% lies in the top ten. V was pared by 7 bases and J by 2 bases, with 12 bases between. The CDR3 length is 13 residues. The germline CDR1 and CDR2 sequences are SGHRS and YFSETQ. This clonotype was sampled from a human donor with chronic lymphocytic leukemia. The chain links TRBV5-1 to TRBJ2-5; D is perhaps TRBD1 (6 bases). The source material was PBMCs, sampled after 24 months of ibrutinib treatment. CDR3 residues: CASRQGRQETQYF. CDR3 bases: TGCGCCAGCCGGCAGGGGAGACAAGAGACCCAGTACTTC.